This T cell receptor beta chain was profiled in a study of regulatory T cells in long-lasting Graves disease. Time point given: persistent/refractory GD, antithyroid drugs over 5 years with positive TRAb. Construction of the TCR library relied on RNA isolated from PBMCs. According to the study, TCR beta libraries were built with iRepertoire HTBI primers and CDR3-region Arm-PCR. TCRdb used MiXCR to reprocess the multiplex PCR reads, holding one entry per CDR3 protein. The sample has about 290,000 distinct CDR3 sequences, 22% seen once; the top ten hold about 56%. Germline CDR1 SGHDN, CDR2 FVKESK. V was shortened by 5 bases and J by 8 bases, with 8 bases between the two germline ends. The CDR3 is 11 amino acids. Study-level findings and limits: Graves' patients with persistent disease showed TCR diversity lower than patients newly diagnosed.

In its sample, this clonotype was seen a few times. Its antigen is as yet unknown. This TCR was sampled from a female donor with Graves disease. The V and J genes are TRBV14 and TRBJ2-3; weak D call: TRBD2 (6 bases). Sequenced here: peripheral blood mononuclear cells (PBMCs), sampled when the disease was refractory, from a patient treated with antithyroid drugs. The CDR3 loop reads CASSAGPTQYF. The CDR3, as DNA: TGTGCCAGCAGCGCGGGACCTACGCAGTATTTT. The full variable domain, its missing parts supplied by reference TRBV14 and TRBJ2-3, is EAGVTQFPSHSVIEKGQTVTLRCDPISGHDNLYWYRRVMGKEIKFLLHFVKESKQDESGMPNNRFLAERTGGTYSTLKVQPAELEDSGVYFCASSAGPTQYFGPGTRLTVL.